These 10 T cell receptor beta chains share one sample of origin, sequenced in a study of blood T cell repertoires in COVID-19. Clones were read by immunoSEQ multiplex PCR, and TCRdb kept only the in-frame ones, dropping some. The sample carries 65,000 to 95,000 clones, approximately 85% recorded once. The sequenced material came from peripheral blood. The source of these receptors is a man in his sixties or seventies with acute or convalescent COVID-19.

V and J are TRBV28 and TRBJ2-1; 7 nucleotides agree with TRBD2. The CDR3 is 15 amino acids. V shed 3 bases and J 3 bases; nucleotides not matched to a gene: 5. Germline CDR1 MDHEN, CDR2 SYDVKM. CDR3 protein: CASSFGGVDYNEQFF. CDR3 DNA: TGTGCCAGCAGTTTTGGGGGGGTGGACTACAATGAGCAGTTCTTC. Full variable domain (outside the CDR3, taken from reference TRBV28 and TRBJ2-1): DVKVTQSSRYLVKRTGEKVFLECVQDMDHENMFWYRQDPGLGLRLIYFSYDVKMKEKGDIPEGYSVSREKKERFSLILESASTNQTSMYLCASSFGGVDYNEQFFGPGTRLTVL.

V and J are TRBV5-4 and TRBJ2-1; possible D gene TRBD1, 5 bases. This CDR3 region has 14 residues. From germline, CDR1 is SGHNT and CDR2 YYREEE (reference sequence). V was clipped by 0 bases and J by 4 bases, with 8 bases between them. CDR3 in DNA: TGTGCCAGCAGCTTGGACAGGTTATACAATGAGCAGTTCTTC. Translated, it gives CASSLDRLYNEQFF.

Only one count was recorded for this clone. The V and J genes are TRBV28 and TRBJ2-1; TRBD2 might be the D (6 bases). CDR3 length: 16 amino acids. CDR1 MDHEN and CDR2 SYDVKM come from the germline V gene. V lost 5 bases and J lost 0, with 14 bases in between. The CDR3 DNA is TGTGCCAGCAGTCTTGCGGGGTCCACCTCCTACAATGAGCAGTTCTTC. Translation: CASSLAGSTSYNEQFF. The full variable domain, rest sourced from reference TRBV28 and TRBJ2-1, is DVKVTQSSRYLVKRTGEKVFLECVQDMDHENMFWYRQDPGLGLRLIYFSYDVKMKEKGDIPEGYSVSREKKERFSLILESASTNQTSMYLCASSLAGSTSYNEQFFGPGTRLTVL.

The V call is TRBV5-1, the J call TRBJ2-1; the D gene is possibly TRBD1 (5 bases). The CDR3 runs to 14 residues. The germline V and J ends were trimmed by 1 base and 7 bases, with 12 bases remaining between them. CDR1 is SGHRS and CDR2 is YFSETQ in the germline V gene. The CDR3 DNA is TGCGCCAGCAGCTTGAACCAGGGTGGTAATGAGCAGTTCTTC. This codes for CASSLNQGGNEQFF.

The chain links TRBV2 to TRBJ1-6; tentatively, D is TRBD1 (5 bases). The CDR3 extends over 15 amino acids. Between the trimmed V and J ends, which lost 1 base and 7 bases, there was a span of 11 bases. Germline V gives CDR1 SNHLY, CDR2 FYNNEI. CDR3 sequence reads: CASSEEQGRNSPLHF. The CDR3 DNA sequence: TGTGCCAGCAGTGAAGAGCAGGGCAGGAATTCACCCCTCCACTTT.

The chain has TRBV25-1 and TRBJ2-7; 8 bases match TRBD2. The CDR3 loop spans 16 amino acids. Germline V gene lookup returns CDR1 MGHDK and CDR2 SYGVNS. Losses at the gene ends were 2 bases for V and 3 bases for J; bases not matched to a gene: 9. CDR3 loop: CASSESLLAGFYEQYF. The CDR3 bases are TGTGCCAGCAGTGAAAGCCTTTTAGCGGGATTCTACGAGCAGTACTTC.

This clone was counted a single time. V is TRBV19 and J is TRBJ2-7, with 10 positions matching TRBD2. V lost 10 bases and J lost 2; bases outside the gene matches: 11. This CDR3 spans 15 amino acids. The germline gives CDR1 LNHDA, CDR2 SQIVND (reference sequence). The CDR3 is CATQRLAGEPYEQYF. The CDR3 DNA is TGTGCCACTCAGCGGCTAGCGGGGGAACCCTACGAGCAGTACTTC.

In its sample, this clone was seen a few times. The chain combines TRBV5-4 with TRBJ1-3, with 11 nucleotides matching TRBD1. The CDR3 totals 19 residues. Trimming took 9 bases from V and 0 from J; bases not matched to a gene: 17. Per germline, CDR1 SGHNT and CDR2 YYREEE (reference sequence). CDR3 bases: TGTGCCACCTCCCTCGGGACAGGGGGTTCCCTGGCCTCTGGAAACACCATATATTTT. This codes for CATSLGTGGSLASGNTIYF.

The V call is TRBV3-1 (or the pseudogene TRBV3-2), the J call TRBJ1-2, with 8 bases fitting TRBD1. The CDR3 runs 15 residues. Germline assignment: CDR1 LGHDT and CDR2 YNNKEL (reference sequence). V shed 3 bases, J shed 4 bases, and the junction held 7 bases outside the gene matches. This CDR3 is CASSQVHDRGYGYTF. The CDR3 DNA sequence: TGTGCCAGCAGCCAGGTCCACGACAGGGGCTATGGCTACACCTTC.

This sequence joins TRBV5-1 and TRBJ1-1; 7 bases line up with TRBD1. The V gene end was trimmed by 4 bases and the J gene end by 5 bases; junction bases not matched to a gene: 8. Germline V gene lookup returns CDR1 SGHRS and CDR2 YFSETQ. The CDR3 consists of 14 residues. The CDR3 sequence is CASSGPGTVTEAFF. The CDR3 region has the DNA TGCGCCAGCAGCGGACCCGGGACAGTGACTGAAGCTTTCTTT.